Given below is one TCR beta chain in context. The antigen this receptor binds is unknown. No base quality values were provided; no much bigger clone lies one nucleotide off. The record originates from a study of cytomegalovirus exposure and HLA in healthy donors (dated by TCRdb to 2015 to 2018). Describing the broader study: An earlier analysis of roughly 500 of the donors reported under 300 Gb of sequence data and 95 million to 120 million unique TCR beta sequences obtained from 150 million to 200 million T cells. Genome-wide SNP genotypes for about 60% of the 666 donors were used in a later genetic analysis, which treated that subset as a discovery cohort. An earlier analysis of approximately 630 of the donors applied high-throughput TCR beta sequencing to assess whether each TCR beta V gene segment acted as functional or pseudogenic. Of the 398 genotyped donors, over 70% fell in the genetic ancestry cluster associated with self-reported Caucasian donors. Class I and class II HLA loci were covered by the typing at four-digit resolution. The study aimed to test whether signatures of past pathogen exposure could be identified by cataloging public T cell receptors. The study combined high-throughput TCR immunosequencing, statistical association of individual TCRs with disease status, and machine learning to predict cytomegalovirus infection status. The study used immunosequencing to profile the T cell repertoires of 600 to 850 subjects and linked those repertoires to cytomegalovirus serostatus. In addition to the first cohort of 650 to 800 subjects, a separate validation cohort of 130 or so different subjects was used. To study patterns of TCR occurrence, a later analysis re-analyzed previously published TCR beta repertoires from several hundred donors and added high-resolution HLA genotyping. Donor age, sex, ethnicity and CMV serostatus were collected together with the repertoire data. The later analysis used no new phenotypic data to find candidate immune exposures, relying instead on TCR beta sequences and their occurrence across donors. Roughly 320 gigabases of sequencing data and 70 million to 95 million unique TCR sequences made up an early release that covered roughly 670 HLA-typed donors. Typing coverage varied by locus: about 629-630 donors for A, B, C, DRB1 and DQB1; 522 for DQA1; approximately 610 for DPA1; under 490 for DPB1. Among about 360 genotyped donors of the cohort, an average of 235,054 unique TCR beta nucleotide sequences were sequenced per donor, roughly a sixth of them non-productive. Every repertoire in the discovery cohort had been generated on one and the same sequencing platform. About five DR-DQ haplotypes were handled as single units for association and clustering because linkage in the cohort was strong. Paper-wide results and their limitations: Sequencing depth was assumed to be roughly uniform across donors in the presence/absence analyses, though that assumption may not hold. A further reported finding was that TCR beta sequences accurately predicted the HLA-A and HLA-B alleles for most subjects in the first cohort. Across donors, most TCR sequences were observed very rarely, whereas some public TCRs were present in many individuals. In both the original and validation cohorts, the classifier was reported to diagnose cytomegalovirus status with high specificity and sensitivity. Roughly 17 rarely observed V segments, including chromosome 9 orphons, were excluded from the earlier analysis of about 610 of the donors because counts were too low. The study listed 164 TCR beta chains as associated with cytomegalovirus. A later analysis found that TCR association rates varied across HLA loci, with DRB1 alleles showing the most associated TCRs and HLA-C alleles the fewest. Correlated functional status among segregating V segments might reflect linkage disequilibrium, but an unknown experimental factor could not be ruled out. In a later genetic analysis, fewer N-insertions in productive TCRs were reported among donors in an Asian-associated ancestry cluster than the roughly 670-donor mean. A cluster of highly shared sequence variants was judged likely to be a technical artifact of the sequencing pipeline. V-gene and J-gene trimming of TCR beta chains was associated with a missense DCLRE1C variant in a later genetic analysis, and the association was replicated in an independent cohort. Broadly in line with IMGT annotations, most TCR beta V segments showed up in productive rearrangements about 87% or about 30% of the time in an earlier analysis of approximately 640 of the donors. In a later analysis, most CMV-associated TCR beta chains were found to appear HLA-restricted, with HLA associations seemingly driven largely by CMV exposure. When HLA alleles, especially DR and DQ, strongly co-occurred, attributing TCR associations to individual alleles was difficult. The 87-base-pair reads could not distinguish some IMGT-functional V segments, including TRBV6-2 and TRBV6-3, so those segments were excluded. Because HLA typing was missing for some donors at each locus, association tests included only the typed subset. The authors suggested that the approach could potentially be generalized to other disease states and immunological phenotypes. A later analysis reported that several top co-occurrence clusters appeared linked to parvovirus B19, influenza, CMV and Epstein-Barr virus. The only immune exposure information available for the cohort was CMV serostatus. At a false discovery rate of 0.05, a later analysis linked around 17,000 TCR beta sequences to specific HLA alleles. In vitro tests confirmed that a few of the cytomegalovirus-associated TCR beta chains recognize cytomegalovirus antigens. In a later analysis, HLA-associated TCR beta chains were found to be more clonally expanded and to have lower generation probabilities than equally common non-associated chains. This cohort had only TCR beta chains sequenced, and the lack of alpha or paired-chain data limited which features could be detected.

CDR1 and CDR2 are drawn from the germline V gene (reference sequence): SEHNR, FQNEAQ. The CDR3 numbers 13 residues from cysteine through phenylalanine. CDR3 DNA only is kept here, 39 bases in frame from base 1. Trimming costs V 8 bases and J 2 bases, and their ends lie 12 bases apart. In total, roughly 710 healthy bone marrow donors made up the cohort. At the time of sampling, all cohort members were nominally healthy, though unrecorded immune exposures were likely present. The donor was CMV seropositive and was included in the group of 250 to 350 seropositive cohort members. Every donor gave a peripheral blood sample, and the peripheral blood mononuclear cells from that sample were used for TCR beta sequencing. The Qiagen DNeasy Blood Extraction Kit was used to extract genomic DNA from the blood cell samples. The receptor library was made with the immunoSEQ multiplex PCR assay. The multiplex PCR relied on a mix of 60 forward primers for TCR Vbeta segments and 13 reverse primers for TCR Jbeta segments. The CDR3 region of rearranged TCR beta genes was amplified from genomic DNA by a multiplex PCR assay. On the Illumina HiSeq System, the amplified TCR beta libraries were sequenced as 87-base-pair reads. In the paper's pipeline: A later analysis tallied about 77 million unique TCR beta chains across the 666 repertoires, and about 10 million of those chains were shared by two or more donors. To remove PCR and sequencing errors, raw reads were error-corrected and collapsed into unique sequences using a nearest-neighbor algorithm that merged closely related sequences. Alignment of CDR3 sequences to IMGT reference sequences was used to assign V, D and J gene segments. Each retained sequence needed at least a six-nucleotide match to both a V gene segment and a J gene segment. Rearrangements were called productive when the CDR3 lacked stop codons and stayed in frame with V and J; all others were non-productive. CDR3 was defined according to IMGT convention as the region running from the second conserved V-encoded cysteine to the conserved J-encoded phenylalanine. The earlier analysis of around 640 of the donors excluded sequences that lacked an unambiguous match to a single V gene segment. An earlier analysis of 587 of the donors called V segments functional above 56.7% productive rearrangements and segregating when the between-donor standard deviation exceeded 5%. A statistical classification framework was built for diagnosing cytomegalovirus status from the catalog of TCR beta chain sequences. A later analysis assigned V and J genes by comparing TCR nucleotide sequences with IMGT/GENE-DB human TR gene sequences. A later analysis assigned CDR3 sequences and most-parsimonious VDJ recombination scenarios with the TCRdist pipeline. A later analysis defined each TCR beta chain by its CDR3 amino acid sequence plus V-gene family, and excluded reads lacking a unique V-gene family. As a way to deal with suspected cross-contamination and a sequencing artifact, a later analysis dropped 450 to 600 nucleotide sequences that were highly shared and had low generation probability. In a later analysis, a clonal expansion index was calculated for each public chain from normalized within-repertoire ranks of inferred template counts. In a later analysis, generation probabilities were computed with a VDJ recombination model fitted to out-of-frame rearrangements, and the resulting probabilities were checked against IGoR. A later analysis scored TCR-TCR, TCR-HLA and TCR-CMV co-occurrence with hypergeometric tests, applying a repertoire-size bias correction to TCR pairs. A later analysis estimated false discovery rates by permuting HLA or CMV assignments 20 times. In a later analysis, co-occurring TCRs were grouped using DBSCAN, with TCRdist sequence similarity added in when clustering inside HLA-allele-positive subsets. Repertoires with fewer than 30,000 or more than 120,000 public chains, plus five repertoires with anomalous nucleotide sharing, were excluded from co-occurrence clustering. The table was pulled from immuneACCESS by TCRdb, which kept in-frame rearrangements only. Such tables lose some clones; where checked, under half of the loss comes from unresolved V genes, and the rest has no known cause. The DNA gave D and trimming, while V, J and clone size come from that table. Present in this sample are nearly 110,000 clones, 75% of which were seen just once. The ten largest clones represent 2.5% to 3% of the sample.

This TCR derives from a male donor in good health and CMV-seropositive. Recombination connected TRBV7-9 to TRBJ2-5; a tentative D match to TRBD2 spans 6 bases. The sequenced sample was PBMCs. The DNA sequence follows: TGTGCCAGCCCCGGGACTCAACAAGAGACCCAGTACTTC. This gives the protein CASPGTQQETQYF.